This T cell receptor (beta chain) is from a study of pediatric ulcerative colitis. Repertoires were generated with immunoSEQ multiplex PCR, while TCRdb's copy carries only in-frame clones and drops some. Found here are over 15,000 clones, 70% to 80% of them singletons; the top ten hold approximately 7%. CDR3 length: 14 amino acids. From germline, CDR1 is SGHTA and CDR2 FQGNSA. V trimming: 7 bases; J trimming: 2 bases; junction bases outside the gene matches: 4. One to two pinch biopsies were taken from the rectum during colonoscopy. This chain connects TRBV7-2 to TRBJ2-7; 11 bases are shared with TRBD2. The receptor comes from a boy aged 10-17 years with moderate ulcerative colitis. Sequenced material: gut tissue. The CDR3 here is CASTIAGGPYEQYF. For the CDR3, the DNA is TGTGCCAGCACAATAGCGGGAGGGCCCTACGAGCAGTACTTC.